These 14 T cell receptor beta chains came from one sample sequenced in a study of early T cells in non-severe SARS-CoV-2 infection. Each CDR3 protein gets one entry after TCRdb re-called the 5' RACE reads with MiXCR. The sample has 50,000 to 60,000 distinct CDR3 sequences, roughly a tenth seen once. Sequenced sample: whole blood. The receptors here all came from an adult who was a healthcare worker with PCR-confirmed SARS-CoV-2 infection or an uninfected control (not recorded which).

This clonotype was seen a few times. The chain recombines TRBV7-9 with TRBJ2-5, with 8 bases fitting TRBD1. Germline CDR1 and CDR2: SEHNR and FQNEAQ (reference sequence). V dropped 1 base and J dropped 1; count of bases not matched to a gene: 8. The CDR3 has 17 amino acids. The CDR3 nucleotides are TGTGCCAGCAGCTTAGGGGGGCCGGGACAGGCCCAAGAGACCCAGTACTTC. Protein: CASSLGGPGQAQETQYF.

The rearrangement links TRBV2 to TRBJ2-7; no clear D gene. Germline CDR1 is SNHLY and CDR2 is FYNNEI. V lost 3 bases and J lost 4, with 10 bases in between. The CDR3 extends over 13 amino acids. In nucleotides, the CDR3 is TGTGCCAGCAGTGAGGGTGCACGATACGAGCAGTACTTC. Translation gives CASSEGARYEQYF. Based on the CDR3 plus reference TRBV2 and TRBJ2-7, the full variable domain is EPEVTQTPSHQVTQMGQEVILRCVPISNHLYFYWYRQILGQKVEFLVSFYNNEISEKSEIFDDQFSVERPDGSNFTLKIRSTKLEDSAMYFCASSEGARYEQYFGPGTRLTVT.

There are a few counts of this clonotype. The chain recombines TRBV12-3 or TRBV12-4 with TRBJ1-6; no reliable D call. Trimming stripped 6 bases from V and 3 bases from J, with 15 bases between. This CDR3 spans 16 amino acids. The DNA for the CDR3 is TGTGCCAGCAGGATGCGTGGTGTGGGCTATAATTCACCCCTCCACTTT. Protein sequence: CASRMRGVGYNSPLHF.

This clonotype has a handful of counts. The J gene is TRBJ2-4, the V gene TRBV7-6; D might be TRBD2 (6 bases). The CDR3 totals 13 residues. The V and J ends lost 5 bases and 8 bases respectively, with 13 bases between them. Germline-derived CDR1 and CDR2 are SGHVS and FNYEAQ. The DNA for the CDR3 is TGTGCCAGCAGCCCCCGGGGGTCGGACATTCAGTACTTC. Protein product: CASSPRGSDIQYF.

This clonotype was recorded at least ten times. The chain employs TRBV7-6 and TRBJ2-1; weak D call: TRBD2 (5 bases). From germline, CDR1 is SGHVS and CDR2 FNYEAQ. This CDR3 spans 14 amino acids. V was pared by 4 bases and J by 8 bases, with 15 bases between. CDR3 region: CASSSITGSDEQFF. Written as DNA, the CDR3 is TGTGCCAGCAGCTCCATCACGGGGAGTGATGAGCAGTTCTTC.

This chain joins TRBV3-1 and TRBJ2-5, with D tentatively TRBD1 (5 bases). The CDR3 length is 15 residues. CDR1 is LGHDT and CDR2 is YNNKEL in the germline V gene (reference sequence). The ends were cut back, 0 bases at V and 4 bases at J, with 12 bases in the middle. The DNA of the CDR3 is TGTGCCAGCAGCCAAGATCGTTACCAGGGAGAGACCCAGTACTTC. It is translated as CASSQDRYQGETQYF.

This chain uses TRBV7-9 with TRBJ1-1, with D possibly matching TRBD1 (5 bases). V dropped 4 bases and J dropped 4 bases, with 13 bases sitting between them. This CDR3 has 14 residues. Germline loops: CDR1 SEHNR, CDR2 FQNEAQ (reference sequence). CDR3 region: CASSYGAVVTEAFF. DNA of the CDR3: TGTGCCAGCAGCTATGGGGCAGTTGTCACTGAAGCTTTCTTT.

This clonotype has at least ten counts. V usage is TRBV10-3 and J usage is TRBJ2-1; weak D call: TRBD2 (5 bases). Trimming shortened V by 11 bases and J by 7 bases, and 21 bases separated the two germline ends. The CDR3 contains 14 residues. The V gene's germline CDR1 is ENHRY and CDR2 SYGVKD. CDR3 coding DNA: TGTGCCTCCCAAACGGCGGCTAGCAGGAATGAGCAGTTCTTC. Its translation is CASQTAASRNEQFF.

The chain carries TRBV12-3 or TRBV12-4 and TRBJ2-2; 9 bases are a match to TRBD1. CDR3 length equals 15 residues. Trimming cost V 6 bases and J 7 bases; bases outside gene matches: 9. The CDR3 nucleotides are TGTGCCAGCAGAAGGACAGGGGCCGCGGGCGGGGAGCTGTTTTTT. Translated, it gives CASRRTGAAGGELFF.

The rearrangement uses TRBV7-3 and TRBJ2-2; no reliable D call. This CDR3 contains 14 residues. Trimming removed 4 bases from V and 1 base from J, with 7 bases in between. From germline, CDR1 is SGHTA and CDR2 FQGTGA. CDR3 sequence: CASSSARNTGELFF. CDR3 DNA: TGTGCCAGCAGCTCCGCACGGAACACCGGGGAGCTGTTTTTT. Using reference TRBV7-3 and TRBJ2-2 for the parts outside the CDR3, the full variable domain is GAGVSQTPSNKVTEKGKYVELRCDPISGHTALYWYRQSLGQGPEFLIYFQGTGAADDSGLPNDRFFAVRPEGSVSTLKIQRTERGDSAVYLCASSSARNTGELFFGEGSRLTVL.

This clonotype has only a few counts. This CDR3 is CATSRVLVGELFF. The CDR3, as DNA: TGTGCCACCAGCAGAGTTCTGGTCGGGGAGCTGTTTTTT. The chain has TRBV15 and TRBJ2-2; D remains ambiguous. Per the germline V gene, CDR1 is LNHNV and CDR2 is YYDKDF (reference sequence). The V gene lost 1 base and the J gene lost 7 bases, with 7 bases spanning the gap. The CDR3 extends over 13 amino acids.

This clonotype was seen repeatedly, ten times or more. The rearrangement uses TRBV12-3 or TRBV12-4 and TRBJ2-1; TRBD1 is a possible D gene (6 bases). Trimming stripped 7 bases from V and 4 bases from J, with 11 bases between. CDR3 size: 13 residues. DNA of the CDR3: TGTGCCAGCACACTGACAGGATACAATGAGCAGTTCTTC. Protein product: CASTLTGYNEQFF.

There are many counts of this clonotype. The rearrangement links TRBV7-9 to TRBJ2-7; D ambiguous. The CDR3 consists of 12 residues. V dropped 5 bases and J dropped 2 bases, with 7 bases sitting between them. The germline CDR1 and CDR2 sequences are SEHNR and FQNEAQ (reference sequence). CDR3: CASSQAAYEQYF. The CDR3 DNA reads as TGTGCCAGCAGCCAGGCGGCCTACGAGCAGTACTTC.

This clonotype was picked up many times. The chain joins TRBV12-3 or TRBV12-4 to TRBJ2-5; 11 bases line up with TRBD2. J gave up 3 bases and V 1 base, and 1 base lay outside the gene matches. The CDR3 spans 15 residues. The CDR3 sequence: CASSLVSGGEETQYF. As DNA, the CDR3 is TGTGCCAGCAGTTTAGTTAGCGGGGGGGAAGAGACCCAGTACTTC.